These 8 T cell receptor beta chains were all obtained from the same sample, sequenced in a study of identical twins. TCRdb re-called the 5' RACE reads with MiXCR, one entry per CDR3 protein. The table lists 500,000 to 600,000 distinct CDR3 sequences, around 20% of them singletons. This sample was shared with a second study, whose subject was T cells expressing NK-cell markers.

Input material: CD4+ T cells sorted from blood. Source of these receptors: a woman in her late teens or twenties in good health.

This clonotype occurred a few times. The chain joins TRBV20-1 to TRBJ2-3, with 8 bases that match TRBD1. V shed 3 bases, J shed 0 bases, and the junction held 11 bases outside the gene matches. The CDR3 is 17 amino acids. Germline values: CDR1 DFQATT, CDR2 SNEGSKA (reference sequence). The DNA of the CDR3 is TGCAGTGCTAGGGCCCCAGGGGGACAGGCTAGCACAGATACGCAGTATTTT. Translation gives CSARAPGGQASTDTQYF.

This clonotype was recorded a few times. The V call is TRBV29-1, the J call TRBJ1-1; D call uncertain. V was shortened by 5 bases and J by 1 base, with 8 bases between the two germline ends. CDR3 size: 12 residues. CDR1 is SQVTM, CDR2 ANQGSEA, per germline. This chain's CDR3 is CSVRTTNTEAFF. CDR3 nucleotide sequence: TGCAGCGTTCGTACCACGAACACTGAAGCTTTCTTT. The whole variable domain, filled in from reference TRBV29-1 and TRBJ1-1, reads SAVISQKPSRDICQRGTSLTIQCQVDSQVTMMFWYRQQPGQSLTLIATANQGSEATYESGFVIDKFPISRPNLTFSTLTVSNMSPEDSSIYLCSVRTTNTEAFFGQGTRLTVV.

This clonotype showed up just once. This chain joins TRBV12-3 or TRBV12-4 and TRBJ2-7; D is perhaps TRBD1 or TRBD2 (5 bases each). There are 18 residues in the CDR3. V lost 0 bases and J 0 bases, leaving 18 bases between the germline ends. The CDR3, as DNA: TGTGCCAGCAGTTTAGCGGGGCTAGCCAATAGGAGCTCCTACGAGCAGTACTTC. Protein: CASSLAGLANRSSYEQYF.

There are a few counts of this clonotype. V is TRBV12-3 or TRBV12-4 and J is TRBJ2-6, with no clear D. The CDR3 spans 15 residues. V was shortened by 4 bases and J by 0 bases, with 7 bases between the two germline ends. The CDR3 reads CASSSPSSGANVLTF. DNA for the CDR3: TGTGCCAGCAGTTCTCCTAGCTCTGGGGCCAACGTCCTGACTTTC.

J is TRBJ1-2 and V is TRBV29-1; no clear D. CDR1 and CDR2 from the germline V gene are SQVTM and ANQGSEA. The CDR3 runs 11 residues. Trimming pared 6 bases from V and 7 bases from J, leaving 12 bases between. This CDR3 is CSVFQMGGYTF. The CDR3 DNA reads TGCAGCGTCTTTCAAATGGGTGGCTACACCTTC.

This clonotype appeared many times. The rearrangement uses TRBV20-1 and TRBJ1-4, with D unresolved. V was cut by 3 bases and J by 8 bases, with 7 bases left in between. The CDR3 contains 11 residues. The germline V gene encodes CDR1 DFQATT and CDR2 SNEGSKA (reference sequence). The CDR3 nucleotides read TGCAGTGCTAGTGAGGAGGAAAAACTGTTTTTT. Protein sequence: CSASEEEKLFF.

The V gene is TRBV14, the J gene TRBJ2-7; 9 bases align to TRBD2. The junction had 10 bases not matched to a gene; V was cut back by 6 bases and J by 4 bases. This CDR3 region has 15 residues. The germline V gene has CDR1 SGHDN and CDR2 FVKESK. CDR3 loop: CASSHTSGPEYEQYF. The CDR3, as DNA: TGTGCCAGCAGTCATACTAGCGGGCCCGAATACGAGCAGTACTTC.

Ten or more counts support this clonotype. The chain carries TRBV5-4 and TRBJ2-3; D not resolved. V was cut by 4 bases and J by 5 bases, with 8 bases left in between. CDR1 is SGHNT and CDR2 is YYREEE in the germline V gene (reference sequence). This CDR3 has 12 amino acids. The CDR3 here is CASSGGGDTQYF. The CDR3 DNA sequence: TGTGCCAGCAGCGGCGGTGGAGATACGCAGTATTTT.